The 10 T cell receptor beta chains below were found in one sample sequenced in a study of shared clonotypes between healthy human individuals. The protocol was immunoSEQ multiplex PCR, while the TCRdb copy is restricted to in-frame clones and leaves out a portion. The table has roughly 1.5 million clones, approximately 98% seen once. Material: naive CD4+ T cells sorted from blood. Subset indicated: CD45RA+ positively selected. These TCRs come from a young man in good health.

The chain uses TRBV5-6 and TRBJ1-1, with 9 bases that match TRBD1. The CDR3 runs 15 residues. Germline loops: CDR1 SGHDT, CDR2 YYEEEE. V was pared by 0 bases and J by 6 bases, with 6 bases of the junction left unmatched. The CDR3 spells CASSLDPTGGPEAFF. In DNA, the CDR3 is TGTGCCAGCAGCTTGGATCCCACAGGGGGCCCTGAAGCTTTCTTT.

This clone appeared once. The V gene is TRBV7-9, the J gene TRBJ2-2; a possible D gene is TRBD2 (5 bases). The CDR3 contains 14 residues. CDR1 SEHNR and CDR2 FQNEAQ come from the germline V gene (reference sequence). The ends were cut back, 3 bases at V and 4 bases at J, with 9 bases in the middle. As DNA, the CDR3 is TGTGCCAGCAGCTTTCTAGCAGCCACCGGGGAGCTGTTTTTT. Translation: CASSFLAATGELFF.

The rearrangement links TRBV9 to TRBJ2-3, with D uncertain. CDR1 is SGDLS and CDR2 is YYNGEE in the germline V gene. The CDR3 has 14 amino acids. Trimming cost V 4 bases and J 1 base, with 10 bases left between them. CDR3 DNA sequence: TGTGCCAGCAGCCAGGCACCCCGCACAGATACGCAGTATTTT. Protein sequence: CASSQAPRTDTQYF.

This chain joins TRBV15 and TRBJ1-4; unclear D gene. CDR3 length: 15 residues. CDR1 is LNHNV and CDR2 is YYDKDF in the germline V gene (reference sequence). V was clipped by 0 bases and J by 4 bases, with 9 bases between them. CDR3 residues: CATSRDVSINEKLFF. The CDR3 nucleotides are TGTGCCACCAGCAGAGATGTCAGCATTAATGAAAAACTGTTTTTT.

This chain connects TRBV20-1 to TRBJ2-7; D perhaps matches TRBD1 (6 bases). Germline CDR1 and CDR2: DFQATT and SNEGSKA (reference sequence). The CDR3 is 11 amino acids. Trimming pared 5 bases from V and 5 bases from J, leaving 10 bases between. The CDR3 here is CSAPQGHEQYF. CDR3 in DNA: TGCAGTGCTCCACAGGGCCACGAGCAGTACTTC.

The V and J genes are TRBV28 and TRBJ2-7, with D unclear. The CDR3 is 15 residues long. The ends were cut back, 3 bases at V and 2 bases at J, with 14 bases in the middle. Germline CDR1 reads MDHEN; CDR2 reads SYDVKM. CDR3: CASSLPGPYTYEQYF. The CDR3 DNA is TGTGCCAGCAGTTTGCCGGGTCCCTATACCTACGAGCAGTACTTC.

This CDR3 reads CASSQAAGQLYEQYF. CDR3 DNA: TGCGCCAGCAGCCAAGCGGCCGGACAGCTCTACGAGCAGTACTTC. The chain recombines TRBV4-1 with TRBJ2-7; perhaps TRBD1 as D (6 bases). The germline CDR1 and CDR2 sequences are MGHRA and YSYEKL. The CDR3 loop spans 15 amino acids. Trimming shortened V by 1 base and J by 3 bases, and 13 bases separated the two germline ends.

The J gene is TRBJ2-3, the V gene TRBV28, with D hard to call. Per the germline V gene, CDR1 is MDHEN and CDR2 is SYDVKM. This CDR3 has 11 residues. V was cut by 4 bases and J by 7 bases, with 6 bases left in between. CDR3 loop: CASSYLYTQYF. DNA of the CDR3: TGTGCCAGCAGTTACTTATATACGCAGTATTTT.

J is TRBJ1-3 and V is TRBV2; no clear D. Trimming cost V 6 bases and J 5 bases, with 5 bases left between them. This CDR3 has 11 residues. Germline values: CDR1 SNHLY, CDR2 FYNNEI. The CDR3 bases are TGTGCCAGCAGAGGACGAAACACCATATATTTT. Translation: CASRGRNTIYF.

V gene TRBV2 combines with J gene TRBJ2-1, with a weak D call TRBD1 (6 bases). V was trimmed by 10 bases and J by 8 bases, leaving 24 bases between them. The CDR3 sequence is 15 residues long. CDR1 is SNHLY and CDR2 is FYNNEI in the germline V gene. The CDR3 spells CATKKEQGVVDEQFF. The CDR3 DNA sequence: TGTGCCACCAAAAAGGAACAGGGAGTAGTGGATGAGCAGTTCTTC.